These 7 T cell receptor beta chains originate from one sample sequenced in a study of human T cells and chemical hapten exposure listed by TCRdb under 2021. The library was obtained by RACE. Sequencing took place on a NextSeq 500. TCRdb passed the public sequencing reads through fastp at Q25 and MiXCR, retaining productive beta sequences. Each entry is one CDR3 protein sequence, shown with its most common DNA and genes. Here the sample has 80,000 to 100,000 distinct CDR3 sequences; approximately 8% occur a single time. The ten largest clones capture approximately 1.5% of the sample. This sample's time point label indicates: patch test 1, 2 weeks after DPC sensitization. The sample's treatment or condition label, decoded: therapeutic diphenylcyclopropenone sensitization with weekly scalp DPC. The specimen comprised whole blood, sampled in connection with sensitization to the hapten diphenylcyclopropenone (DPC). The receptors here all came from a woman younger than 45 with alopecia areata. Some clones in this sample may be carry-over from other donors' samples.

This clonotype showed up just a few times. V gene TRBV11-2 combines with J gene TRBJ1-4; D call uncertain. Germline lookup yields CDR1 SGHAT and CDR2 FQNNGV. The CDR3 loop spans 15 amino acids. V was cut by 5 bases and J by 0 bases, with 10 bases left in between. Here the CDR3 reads CASSTYRATNEKLFF. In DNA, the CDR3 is TGTGCCAGCAGCACATACAGAGCAACTAATGAAAAACTGTTTTTT.

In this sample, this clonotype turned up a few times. CDR3 DNA: TGTGCCAGCAGTTTTTCCCTGGGACAGGGCCCGTATGGCTACACCTTC. Its translation: CASSFSLGQGPYGYTF. J is TRBJ1-2 and V is TRBV6-5, with 9 nucleotides matching TRBD1. The J segment lost 5 bases and the V segment lost 4 bases, leaving 11 bases of the junction unmatched. The CDR3 has 16 residues. The germline V gene encodes CDR1 MNHEY and CDR2 SVGAGI.

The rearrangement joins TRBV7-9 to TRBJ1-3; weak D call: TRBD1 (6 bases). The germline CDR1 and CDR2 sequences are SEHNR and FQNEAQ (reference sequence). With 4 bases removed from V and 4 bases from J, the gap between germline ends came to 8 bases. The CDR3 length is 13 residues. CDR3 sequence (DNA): TGTGCCAGCAGCTGGACAGCAGGAAACACCATATATTTT. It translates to CASSWTAGNTIYF.

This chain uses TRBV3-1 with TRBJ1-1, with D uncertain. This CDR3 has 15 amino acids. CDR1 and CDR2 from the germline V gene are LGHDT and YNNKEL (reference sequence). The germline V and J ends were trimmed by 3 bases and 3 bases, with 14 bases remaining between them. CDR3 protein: CASSHARQRHTEAFF. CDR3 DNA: TGTGCCAGCAGCCATGCCCGGCAGCGACACACTGAAGCTTTCTTT.

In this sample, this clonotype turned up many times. The CDR3: CSANRGYTEAFF. In DNA form, the CDR3 reads TGCAGCGCAAACCGGGGTTACACTGAAGCTTTCTTT. The J gene is TRBJ1-1, the V gene TRBV29-1, with D uncertain. This CDR3 is built from 12 residues. Per germline, CDR1 SQVTM and CDR2 ANQGSEA. Trimming cost V 7 bases and J 3 bases, with 12 bases left between them. Full variable domain (outside the CDR3, taken from reference TRBV29-1 and TRBJ1-1): SAVISQKPSRDICQRGTSLTIQCQVDSQVTMMFWYRQQPGQSLTLIATANQGSEATYESGFVIDKFPISRPNLTFSTLTVSNMSPEDSSIYLCSANRGYTEAFFGQGTRLTVV.

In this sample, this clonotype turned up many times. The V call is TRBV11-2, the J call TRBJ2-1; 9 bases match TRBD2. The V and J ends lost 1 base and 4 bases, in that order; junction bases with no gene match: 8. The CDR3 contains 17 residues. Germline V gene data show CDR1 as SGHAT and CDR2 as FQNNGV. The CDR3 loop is CASSLVNRLAGYNEQFF. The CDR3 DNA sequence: TGTGCCAGCAGCTTAGTTAACCGGCTAGCGGGATACAATGAGCAGTTCTTC.

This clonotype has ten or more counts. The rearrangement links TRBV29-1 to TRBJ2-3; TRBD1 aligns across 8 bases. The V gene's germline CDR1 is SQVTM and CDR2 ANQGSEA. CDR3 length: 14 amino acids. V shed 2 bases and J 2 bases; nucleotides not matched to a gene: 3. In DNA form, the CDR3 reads TGCAGCGTTGAACGCAGGGGGCTCACAGATACGCAGTATTTT. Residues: CSVERRGLTDTQYF.